This TCR beta chain was sequenced in a study of T-cell memory formation after mild COVID-19. General study findings and limits: Clones shrinking between day 15 and 85 showed a balanced CD4/CD8 split, and those that grew later tilted toward CD4+. Among clones peaking at day 37 in the second wave, SARS-CoV-2 specificity remained unconfirmed.

With respect to this clonotype: Its antigen is not known.

TCRdb reprocessed the 5' RACE reads via MiXCR and lists one record per CDR3 protein. The sample has about 440,000 distinct CDR3 sequences, 20% seen once; the top ten hold 7.5% to 9.5%. The CDR3 is 17 residues long. The V gene's germline CDR1 is SGHRS and CDR2 YFSETQ. V was clipped by 1 base and J by 0 bases, with 15 bases between them. Sequenced: PBMCs or a T cell subset sorted from them (not recorded which). The origin of this receptor is an adult woman who had mild COVID-19 (a few samples of this study predate the infection). Cell type and time point are not known. The chain carries TRBV5-1 and TRBJ2-3, with a weak D call TRBD1 (6 bases). The CDR3, as DNA: TGCGCCAGCAGCTTGAGGACAGCCGCGCCTAGCACAGATACGCAGTATTTT. It is translated as CASSLRTAAPSTDTQYF.